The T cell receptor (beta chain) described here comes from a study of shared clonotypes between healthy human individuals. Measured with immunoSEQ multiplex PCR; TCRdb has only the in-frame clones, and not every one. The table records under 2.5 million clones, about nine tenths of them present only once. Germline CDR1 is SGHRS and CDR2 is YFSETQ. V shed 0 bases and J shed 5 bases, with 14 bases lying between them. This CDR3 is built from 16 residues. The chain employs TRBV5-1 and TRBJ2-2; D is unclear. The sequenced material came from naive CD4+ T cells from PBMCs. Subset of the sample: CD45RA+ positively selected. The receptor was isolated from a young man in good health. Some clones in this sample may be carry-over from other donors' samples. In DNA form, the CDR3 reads TGCGCCAGCAGCTTGGTCCTTAACGGATGGACCGGGGAGCTGTTTTTT. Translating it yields CASSLVLNGWTGELFF.